The 23 T cell receptor beta chains below come from one sample, sequenced in a study of CD8 T cells in ankylosing spondylitis. TCRdb reprocessed the 5' RACE reads with MiXCR, giving one entry per CDR3 protein. The sample lists fewer than 250,000 distinct CDR3 sequences; 10% were seen once. Sequencing was performed on blood, either unsorted or a sorted T cell fraction (not recorded which). These receptors all come from a male donor with ankylosing spondylitis or in good health (not recorded which).

Points on this clonotype: A much larger clone sits a single nucleotide away, making a read error possible. This chain connects TRBV27 to TRBJ2-7; 8 nucleotides match TRBD2. CDR3 length equals 15 residues. Germline loops: CDR1 MNHEY, CDR2 SMNVEV (reference sequence). CDR3 protein: CASSPSSGGSYERYF. DNA for the CDR3: TGTGCCAGCAGTCCGTCTTCGGGGGGGTCCTACGAGCGGTACTTC.

This clonotype was seen repeatedly, ten times or more. This chain joins TRBV28 and TRBJ1-2; D ambiguous. The germline V gene has CDR1 MDHEN and CDR2 SYDVKM. CDR3 length equals 14 residues. Deletions cut 5 bases from V and 6 bases from J, with 16 bases between. In DNA form, the CDR3 reads TGTGCCAGCAGTCCACCCCTTGGGTGGAATGGCTACACCTTC. Protein: CASSPPLGWNGYTF.

This clonotype occurred a few times. CDR3 sequence reads: CASSIVSGAKNTGELFF. The CDR3 DNA follows: TGTGCCAGTAGTATCGTTTCAGGGGCAAAGAACACCGGGGAGCTGTTTTTT. The chain carries TRBV19 and TRBJ2-2, with D possibly matching TRBD1 (6 bases). The CDR3 has 17 amino acids. CDR1 and CDR2 from the germline V gene are LNHDA and SQIVND (reference sequence). The V end lost 3 bases, the J end lost 1 base, and 15 bases lay between the germline ends. Combining the CDR3 with reference TRBV19 and TRBJ2-2 gives the whole variable domain DGGITQSPKYLFRKEGQNVTLSCEQNLNHDAMYWYRQDPGQGLRLIYYSQIVNDFQKGDIAEGYSVSREKKESFPLTVTSAQKNPTAFYLCASSIVSGAKNTGELFFGEGSRLTVL.

This clonotype came up many times. V gene TRBV5-1 combines with J gene TRBJ1-2; 7 nucleotides line up with TRBD1. V trimming: 2 bases; J trimming: 6 bases; junction bases outside the gene matches: 7. This CDR3 has 14 amino acids. Germline CDR1 is SGHRS and CDR2 is YFSETQ. The CDR3 sequence: CASSLGATGHGYTF. Written as DNA, the CDR3 is TGCGCCAGCAGCTTAGGGGCGACAGGGCATGGCTACACCTTC.

Ten or more counts support this clonotype. DNA for the CDR3: TGTGCCATCAGTGAGAGTCAGGATAGCAATCAGCCCCAGCATTTT. This encodes CAISESQDSNQPQHF. V is TRBV10-3 and J is TRBJ1-5, with no clear D. Trimming left V 2 bases short and J 0 bases short, with 8 bases between. The germline CDR1 and CDR2 sequences are ENHRY and SYGVKD. The CDR3 has 15 amino acids.

This clonotype was recorded at least ten times. V usage is TRBV20-1 and J usage is TRBJ2-1; TRBD2 agrees at 9 bases. With 1 base clipped from V and 7 bases from J, the junction kept 5 bases outside the gene matches. This CDR3 has 14 residues. CDR1 DFQATT and CDR2 SNEGSKA come from the germline V gene (reference sequence). CDR3: CSARVAGVVNEQFF. The CDR3 region has the DNA TGCAGTGCTAGAGTAGCGGGGGTCGTAAATGAGCAGTTCTTC.

The rearrangement uses TRBV20-1 and TRBJ2-7; 8 nucleotides align to TRBD2. Trimming took 3 bases from V and 2 from J; bases not matched to a gene: 9. The CDR3 length is 15 residues. The germline CDR1 and CDR2 sequences are DFQATT and SNEGSKA (reference sequence). For the CDR3, the DNA is TGCAGTGCTAGTGGGGCCAGCGGGAGCCCCTACGAGCAGTACTTC. Translating it yields CSASGASGSPYEQYF.

This clonotype was observed a few times. CDR3 sequence (DNA): TGTGCCAGCAGCGTTGGGAGCTCCTACGAGCAGTACTTC. Translating it yields CASSVGSSYEQYF. This chain uses TRBV9 with TRBJ2-7; a possible D gene is TRBD2 (5 bases). V was trimmed by 2 bases and J by 0 bases, leaving 6 bases between them. The CDR3 totals 13 residues. Germline V CDR1 and CDR2: SGDLS, YYNGEE.

This clonotype appeared many times. CDR3 sequence: CASSWRTGSASYNEQFF. As DNA, the CDR3 is TGCGCCAGCAGCTGGCGAACAGGGTCGGCCTCCTACAATGAGCAGTTCTTC. The V and J genes are TRBV5-1 and TRBJ2-1; tentatively, D is TRBD1 (6 bases). The CDR3 runs 17 residues. Trimming took 3 bases from V and 0 from J, leaving 16 bases between them. Germline assignment: CDR1 SGHRS and CDR2 YFSETQ.

This clonotype was observed at least ten times. V and J are TRBV11-2 and TRBJ2-7, with 10 bases matching TRBD1. Germline V gene lookup returns CDR1 SGHAT and CDR2 FQNNGV. The CDR3 loop spans 14 amino acids. V dropped 5 bases and J dropped 2; count of bases not matched to a gene: 3. The DNA of the CDR3 is TGTGCCAGCAGCGCCGACAGGGGGCCCTACGAGCAGTACTTC. Amino acids: CASSADRGPYEQYF.

The V and J genes are TRBV7-2 and TRBJ2-2; D not certain. Germline lookup yields CDR1 SGHTA and CDR2 FQGNSA. The V gene lost 4 bases and the J gene lost 2 bases, with 11 bases spanning the gap. The CDR3 length is 15 residues. The CDR3 loop reads CASSSWQTNTGELFF. In DNA form, the CDR3 reads TGTGCCAGCAGCTCGTGGCAGACAAACACCGGGGAGCTGTTTTTT.

Many counts were recorded for this clonotype. The chain uses TRBV6-1 and TRBJ1-5; D gene unclear. Germline CDR1 is MNHNS and CDR2 is SASEGT. The CDR3 covers 18 residues. V dropped 7 bases and J dropped 2 bases, with 24 bases sitting between them. CDR3 loop: CASTSTDTLRLGNQPQHF. For the CDR3, the DNA is TGTGCCAGCACCTCCACCGACACGCTCCGCCTTGGCAATCAGCCCCAGCATTTT.

This clonotype has at least ten counts. The genes are TRBV20-1 and TRBJ2-3; 7 bases agree with TRBD2. The length of the CDR3 is 14 residues. Germline V lookup: CDR1 DFQATT, CDR2 SNEGSKA (reference sequence). Losses at the gene ends were 6 bases for V and 5 bases for J; bases not matched to a gene: 11. The CDR3 DNA reads as TGCAGTGCCAACCAGGGAGGGCCGGGAGATACGCAGTATTTT. Its translation is CSANQGGPGDTQYF.

This clonotype was seen at least ten times. The junction and the germline gene differ at one end; a read error may be behind it. The genes are TRBV20-1 and TRBJ1-2, with 7 bases lining up with TRBD1. Germline V lookup: CDR1 DFQATT, CDR2 SNEGSKA (reference sequence). The CDR3 runs to 13 residues. CDR3 sequence: CSAGDRAAGGYTF. The CDR3 DNA follows: TGCAGTGCTGGAGACAGGGCCGCTGGTGGCTACACCTTC.

Notes on this clonotype: This may be a read error: a much more frequent sequence differs by one nucleotide. The chain has TRBV27 and TRBJ2-3; the D call may be TRBD1 or TRBD2 (7 bases each). Germline-derived CDR1 and CDR2 are MNHEY and SMNVEV (reference sequence). V was pared by 7 bases and J by 4 bases, with 18 bases between. This CDR3 is 15 amino acids long. This CDR3 reads CASITSAGGADTQYF. The CDR3 bases are TGTGCCAGCATAACCAGTGCAGGGGGGGCAGATACGCAGTATTTT.

This clonotype was counted at least ten times. The rearrangement links TRBV12-3 or TRBV12-4 to TRBJ1-2, with a weak D call TRBD1 (5 bases). The CDR3 consists of 14 residues. V gave up 5 bases and J gave up 5 bases, with 15 bases separating them. CDR3 amino acids: CASSPGRTEYGYTF. The CDR3 coding sequence is TGTGCCAGCAGTCCGGGGCGGACGGAGTATGGCTACACCTTC.

The rearrangement joins TRBV5-5 to TRBJ2-5; possibly TRBD1 for D (5 bases). V lost 4 bases and J 4 bases, leaving 20 bases between the germline ends. The CDR3 is 16 residues long. CDR1 is SGHKS, CDR2 YYEKEE, per germline (reference sequence). The CDR3 DNA follows: TGTGCCAGCAGCCCATACACACAGGCCCTTGGAGAGACCCAGTACTTC. Translated, it gives CASSPYTQALGETQYF.

The chain carries TRBV7-9 and TRBJ1-1; D might be TRBD1 (5 bases). This CDR3 spans 14 amino acids. With 2 bases removed from V and 3 bases from J, the gap between germline ends came to 10 bases. CDR1 and CDR2 from the germline V gene are SEHNR and FQNEAQ (reference sequence). The CDR3 protein is CASSLPLGDTEAFF. In nucleotides, the CDR3 is TGTGCCAGCAGCTTACCACTAGGGGACACTGAAGCTTTCTTT.

This clonotype was seen more than once but under ten times. This chain links TRBV7-2 with TRBJ2-5; weak D call: TRBD2 (6 bases). The germline V and J ends were trimmed by 5 bases and 4 bases, with 20 bases remaining between them. The germline gives CDR1 SGHTA, CDR2 FQGNSA. The CDR3 sequence is 16 residues long. The CDR3 coding sequence is TGTGCCAGCAGCCCTAGGCTCCTCGGGGGAGGAGAGACCCAGTACTTC. Protein sequence: CASSPRLLGGGETQYF.

This clonotype was observed at least ten times. The chain joins TRBV21-1 to TRBJ2-1; whether TRBD1, the table's D call, matches the DNA was not checked. TRBV21-1 is marked as a pseudogene. CDR3 size: 16 residues. CDR3 nucleotide sequence: TGTGCCAGCAGCAAAAGGTGGGACAGGGATTGGAATGAGCAGTTCTTC. This gives the protein CASSKRWDRDWNEQFF.

This clonotype was detected ten times or more. The chain's CDR3 is CSANTPGQGNEQYF. The CDR3, as DNA: TGCAGTGCTAATACCCCGGGACAGGGGAACGAGCAGTACTTC. The chain links TRBV20-1 to TRBJ2-7; 10 bases are shared with TRBD1. Germline loops: CDR1 DFQATT, CDR2 SNEGSKA (reference sequence). CDR3 size: 14 residues. The V gene end was trimmed by 4 bases and the J gene end by 5 bases; junction bases not matched to a gene: 8.

The sample holds many counts of this clonotype. This chain joins TRBV6-5 and TRBJ2-6; 8 bases are shared with TRBD2. CDR1 MNHEY and CDR2 SVGAGI come from the germline V gene. There are 17 residues in the CDR3. Trimming took 5 bases from V and 0 from J; bases not matched to a gene: 6. The CDR3 here is CASSHGGVNSGANVLTF. The CDR3 DNA reads as TGTGCCAGCAGTCACGGGGGGGTTAACTCTGGGGCCAACGTCCTGACTTTC.

Turning to this clonotype: A much larger clone lies one base from this, so it may be a read error. The chain joins TRBV5-6 to TRBJ2-5; weak D call: TRBD2 (7 bases). This CDR3 contains 16 residues. The germline gives CDR1 SGHDT, CDR2 YYEEEE. The CDR3 here is CASSLAAGAEQETLYF. CDR3 DNA: TGTGCCAGCAGCTTGGCGGCGGGGGCCGAACAAGAGACCCTGTACTTC.